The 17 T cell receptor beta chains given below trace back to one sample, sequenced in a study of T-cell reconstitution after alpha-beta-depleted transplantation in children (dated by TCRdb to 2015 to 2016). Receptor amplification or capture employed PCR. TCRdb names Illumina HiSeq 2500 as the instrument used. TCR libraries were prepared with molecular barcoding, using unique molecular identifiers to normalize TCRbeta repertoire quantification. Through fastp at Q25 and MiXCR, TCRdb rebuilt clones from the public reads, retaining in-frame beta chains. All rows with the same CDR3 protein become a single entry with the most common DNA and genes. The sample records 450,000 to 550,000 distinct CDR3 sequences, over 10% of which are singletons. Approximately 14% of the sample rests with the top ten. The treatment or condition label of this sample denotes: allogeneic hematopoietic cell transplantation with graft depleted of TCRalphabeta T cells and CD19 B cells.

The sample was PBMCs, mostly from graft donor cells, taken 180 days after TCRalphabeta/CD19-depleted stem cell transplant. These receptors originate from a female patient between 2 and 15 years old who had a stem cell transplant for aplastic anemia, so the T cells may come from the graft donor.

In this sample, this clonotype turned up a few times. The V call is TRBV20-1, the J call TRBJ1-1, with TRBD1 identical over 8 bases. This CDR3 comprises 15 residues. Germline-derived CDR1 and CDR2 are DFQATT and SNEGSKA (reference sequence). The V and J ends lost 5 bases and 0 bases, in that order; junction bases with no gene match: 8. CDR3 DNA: TGCAGTGCTTCAGGGGGCACAGGGATGAACACTGAAGCTTTCTTT. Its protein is CSASGGTGMNTEAFF.

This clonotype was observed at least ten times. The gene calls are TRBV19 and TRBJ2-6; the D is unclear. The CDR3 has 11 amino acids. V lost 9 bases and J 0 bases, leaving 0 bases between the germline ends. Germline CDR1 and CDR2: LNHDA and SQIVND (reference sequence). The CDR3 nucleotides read TGTGCCAGCTCTGGGGCCAACGTCCTGACTTTC. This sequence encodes CASSGANVLTF.

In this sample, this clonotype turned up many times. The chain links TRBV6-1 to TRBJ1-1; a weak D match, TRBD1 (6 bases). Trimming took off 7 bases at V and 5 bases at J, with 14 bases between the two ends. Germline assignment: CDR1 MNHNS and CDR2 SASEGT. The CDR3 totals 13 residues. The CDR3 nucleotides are TGTGCCAGCAAGCCCACAGGGAGGACTGAAGCTTTCTTT. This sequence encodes CASKPTGRTEAFF.

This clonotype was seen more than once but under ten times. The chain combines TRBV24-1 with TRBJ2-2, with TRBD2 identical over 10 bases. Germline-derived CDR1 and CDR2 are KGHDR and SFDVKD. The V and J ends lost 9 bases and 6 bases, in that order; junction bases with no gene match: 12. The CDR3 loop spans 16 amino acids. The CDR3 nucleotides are TGTGCCACCTCACACAGAAGGCTAGCGGGGGCCGGGGAGCTGTTTTTT. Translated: CATSHRRLAGAGELFF.

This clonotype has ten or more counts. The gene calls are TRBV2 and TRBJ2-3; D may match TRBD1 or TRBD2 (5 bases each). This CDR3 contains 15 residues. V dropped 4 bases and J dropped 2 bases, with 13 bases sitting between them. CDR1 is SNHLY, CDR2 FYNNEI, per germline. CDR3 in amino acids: CASSVALGTTDTQYF. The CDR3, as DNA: TGTGCCAGCAGTGTTGCTCTGGGGACCACAGATACGCAGTATTTT.

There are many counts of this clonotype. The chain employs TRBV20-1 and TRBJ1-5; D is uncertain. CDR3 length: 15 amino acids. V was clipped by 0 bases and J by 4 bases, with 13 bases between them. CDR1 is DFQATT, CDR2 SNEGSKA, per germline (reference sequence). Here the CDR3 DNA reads TGCAGTGCTAGAGAGCTCTTATTCCCAAATCAGCCCCAGCATTTT. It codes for CSARELLFPNQPQHF.

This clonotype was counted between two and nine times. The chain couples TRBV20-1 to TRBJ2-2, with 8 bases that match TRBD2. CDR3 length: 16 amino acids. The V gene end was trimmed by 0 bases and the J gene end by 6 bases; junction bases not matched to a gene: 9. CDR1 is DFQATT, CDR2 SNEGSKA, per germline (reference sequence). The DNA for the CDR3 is TGCAGTGCTAGAGATCTCGACGGGAGGGGTGCCGGGGAGCTGTTTTTT. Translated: CSARDLDGRGAGELFF.

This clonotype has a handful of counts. The CDR3: CASSIDRVIYEQYV. The CDR3, as DNA: TGTGCCAGCAGCATCGACAGGGTCATCTACGAGCAGTACGTC. The chain uses TRBV14 and TRBJ2-7, with 7 bases that match TRBD1. This CDR3 region has 14 residues. Unmatched junction bases numbered 7, after V lost 5 bases and J lost 3 bases. Germline CDR1 and CDR2: SGHDN and FVKESK.

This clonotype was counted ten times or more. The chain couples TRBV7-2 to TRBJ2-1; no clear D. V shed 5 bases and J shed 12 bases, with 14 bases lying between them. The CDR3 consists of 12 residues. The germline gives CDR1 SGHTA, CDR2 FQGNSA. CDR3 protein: CASSSSEFGQFF. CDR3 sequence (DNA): TGTGCCAGCAGCAGCTCTGAGTTTGGGCAGTTCTTC.

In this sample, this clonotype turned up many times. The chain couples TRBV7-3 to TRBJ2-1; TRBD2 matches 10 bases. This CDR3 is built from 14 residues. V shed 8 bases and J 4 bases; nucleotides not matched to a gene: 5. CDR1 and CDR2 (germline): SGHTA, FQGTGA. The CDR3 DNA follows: TGTGCCAGCGGCACTAGCGGGACTTACAATGAGCAGTTCTTC. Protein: CASGTSGTYNEQFF.

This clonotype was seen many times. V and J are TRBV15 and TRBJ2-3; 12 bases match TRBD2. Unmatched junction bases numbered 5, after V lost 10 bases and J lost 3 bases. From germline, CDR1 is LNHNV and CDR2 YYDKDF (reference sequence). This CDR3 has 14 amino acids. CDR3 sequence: CAIRGTSGTDTQYF. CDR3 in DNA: TGTGCCATTAGGGGGACTAGCGGGACAGATACGCAGTATTTT.

Here the CDR3 reads CASSLPSSDEQFF. CDR3 DNA: TGTGCCAGCAGCCTTCCGTCCAGCGATGAGCAGTTCTTC. The chain combines TRBV7-9 with TRBJ2-1; D unclear. Germline V gene sequence: CDR1 SEHNR, CDR2 FQNEAQ (reference sequence). The CDR3 has 13 amino acids. V was clipped by 5 bases and J by 8 bases, with 13 bases between them. Full variable domain (outside the CDR3, taken from reference TRBV7-9 and TRBJ2-1): DTGVSQNPRHKITKRGQNVTFRCDPISEHNRLYWYRQTLGQGPEFLTYFQNEAQLEKSRLLSDRFSAERPKGSFSTLEIQRTEQGDSAMYLCASSLPSSDEQFFGPGTRLTVL.

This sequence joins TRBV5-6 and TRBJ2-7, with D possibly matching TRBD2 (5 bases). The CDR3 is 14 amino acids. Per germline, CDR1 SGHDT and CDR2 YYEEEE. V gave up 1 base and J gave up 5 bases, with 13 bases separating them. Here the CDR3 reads CASSLQQFSDEQYF. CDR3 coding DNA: TGTGCCAGCAGCTTGCAACAGTTTAGCGACGAGCAGTACTTC.

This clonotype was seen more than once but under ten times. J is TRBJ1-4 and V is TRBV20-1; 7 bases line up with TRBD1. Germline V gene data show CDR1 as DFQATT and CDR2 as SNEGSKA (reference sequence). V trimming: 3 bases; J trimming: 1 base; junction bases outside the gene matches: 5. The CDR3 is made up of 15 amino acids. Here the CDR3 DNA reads TGCAGTGCTAGGGCCGCAGGGGGAACTAATGAAAAACTGTTTTTT. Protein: CSARAAGGTNEKLFF.

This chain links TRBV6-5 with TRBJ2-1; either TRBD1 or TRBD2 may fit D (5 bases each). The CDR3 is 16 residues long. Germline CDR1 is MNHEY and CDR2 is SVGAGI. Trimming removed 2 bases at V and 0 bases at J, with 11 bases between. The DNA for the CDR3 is TGTGCCAGCAGTTACCTCGGGACCCACTCCTACAATGAGCAGTTCTTC. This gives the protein CASSYLGTHSYNEQFF.

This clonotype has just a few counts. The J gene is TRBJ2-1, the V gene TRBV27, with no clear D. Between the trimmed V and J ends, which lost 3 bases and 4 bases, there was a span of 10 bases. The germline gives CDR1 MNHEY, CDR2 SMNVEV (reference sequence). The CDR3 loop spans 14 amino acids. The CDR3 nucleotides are TGTGCCAGCAGTTTCCGAGGCCCTTACAATGAGCAGTTCTTC. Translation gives CASSFRGPYNEQFF.

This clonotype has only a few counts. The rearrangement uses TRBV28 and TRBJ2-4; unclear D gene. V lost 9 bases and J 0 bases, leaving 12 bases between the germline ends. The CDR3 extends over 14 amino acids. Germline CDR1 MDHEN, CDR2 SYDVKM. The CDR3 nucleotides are TGTGCCAGTGCGGACCCCCTAGCCAAAAACATTCAGTACTTC. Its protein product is CASADPLAKNIQYF. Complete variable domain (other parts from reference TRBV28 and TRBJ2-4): DVKVTQSSRYLVKRTGEKVFLECVQDMDHENMFWYRQDPGLGLRLIYFSYDVKMKEKGDIPEGYSVSREKKERFSLILESASTNQTSMYLCASADPLAKNIQYFGAGTRLSVL.